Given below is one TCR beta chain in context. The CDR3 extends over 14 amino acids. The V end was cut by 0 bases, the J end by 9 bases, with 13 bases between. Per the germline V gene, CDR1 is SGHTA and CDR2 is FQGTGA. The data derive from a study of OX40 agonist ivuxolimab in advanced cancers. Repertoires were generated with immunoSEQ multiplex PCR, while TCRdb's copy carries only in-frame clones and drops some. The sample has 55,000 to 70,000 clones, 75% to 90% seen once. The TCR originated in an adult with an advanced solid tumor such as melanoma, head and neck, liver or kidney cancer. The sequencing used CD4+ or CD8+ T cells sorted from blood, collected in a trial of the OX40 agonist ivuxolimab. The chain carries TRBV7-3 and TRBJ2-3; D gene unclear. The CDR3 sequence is CASSLTPWEGTQYF. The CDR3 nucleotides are TGTGCCAGCAGCTTAACGCCCTGGGAAGGCACGCAGTATTTT.